These T cell receptor beta chains were read from a single sample in a study of cytomegalovirus exposure and HLA in healthy donors. Clones were read by immunoSEQ multiplex PCR, and TCRdb kept only the in-frame ones, dropping some. Of some 190,000 clones detected, about 85% appear once; the ten largest clones hold 1.2% to 1.5%. Material: PBMCs. The receptors derive from a girl aged 10 to 17 in good health and CMV-seropositive. The CDR3 runs from the conserved cysteine through the conserved F or W. A D gene is named only where the DNA matches it firmly. Size is omitted from some rows. Given values are once, few, many or a class for expanded clones.

V gene	clone size	D gene	J gene	CDR3 protein	CDR3 DNA
TRBV10-1	-	TRBD1	TRBJ1-2	CASSRDRVGYTF	TGCGCCAGCAGCCGGGACAGGGTAGGCTACACCTTC
TRBV6-5	few	-	TRBJ1-5	CASKEGVSHQPQHF	TGTGCCAGCAAGGAGGGTGTTAGCCATCAGCCCCAGCATTTT
TRBV7-9	once	TRBD1	TRBJ1-1	CASSSDRGNTEAFF	TGTGCCAGCAGTTCAGACAGGGGGAACACTGAAGCTTTCTTT
TRBV28	-	-	TRBJ1-2	CASSLMPVNYGYTF	TGTGCCAGCAGTTTAATGCCGGTTAACTATGGCTACACCTTC
TRBV2	-	-	TRBJ1-2	CANTERGGYGYTF	TGTGCCAATACGGAGCGGGGCGGCTATGGCTACACCTTC
TRBV5-1	-	-	TRBJ2-2	CASSLEGTSGRRAGELFF	-
TRBV27	-	TRBD2	TRBJ2-7	CASRPLAGGPSSYEQYF	TGTGCCAGCAGACCTCTAGCGGGAGGGCCCTCGTCCTACGAGCAGTACTTC
TRBV27	-	TRBD1	TRBJ1-5	CASSHRGDQPQHF	TGTGCCAGCAGCCACAGGGGGGATCAGCCCCAGCATTTT
TRBV27	-	-	TRBJ2-7	CASSSTGKEQYF	TGTGCCAGCAGTTCCACAGGGAAGGAGCAGTACTTC
TRBV6-6	-	-	TRBJ2-7	CASSSADSIYEQYF	TGTGCCAGCAGTTCCGCTGACTCCATCTACGAGCAGTACTTC
TRBV7-2	-	-	TRBJ1-3	CASSPSGGNTIYF	TGTGCCAGCAGCCCTTCGGGGGGAAACACCATATATTTT
TRBV19	-	-	TRBJ2-7	CASRVAGSYEQYF	TGTGCCAGTAGGGTTGCCGGGTCCTACGAGCAGTACTTC
TRBV18	-	TRBD2	TRBJ2-3	CASSPLAGANTQYF	TGTGCCAGCTCACCCTTGGCGGGAGCAAATACGCAGTATTTT
TRBV10-1	-	-	TRBJ2-3	CASSESQVEVRGTDTQYF	TGCGCCAGCAGTGAGTCTCAAGTGGAGGTCCGGGGGACAGATACGCAGTATTTT
TRBV4-3	few	TRBD1	TRBJ1-1	CASSQERQGQKAFF	TGCGCCAGCAGCCAAGAAAGACAGGGACAGAAAGCTTTCTTT
TRBV6-6	few	TRBD1	TRBJ1-2	CASSYSTGGGYGYTF	TGTGCCAGCAGTTACTCGACAGGGGGGGGCTATGGCTACACCTTC
TRBV7-9	-	TRBD1	TRBJ2-2	CASSRGQGESGELFF	TGTGCCAGCAGCCGGGGACAGGGGGAGTCCGGGGAGCTGTTTTTT
TRBV7-9	-	-	TRBJ2-7	CASSLARGEDSYEQYF	TGTGCCAGCAGCTTAGCCAGGGGGGAGGACTCCTACGAGCAGTACTTC
TRBV15	-	-	TRBJ2-7	CATSRDRGYEQYF	TGTGCCACCAGCAGAGATCGGGGATACGAGCAGTACTTC
TRBV29-1	-	-	TRBJ2-7	CSVGVLSYEQYF	TGCAGCGTTGGCGTTCTCTCCTACGAGCAGTACTTC
TRBV7-9	-	TRBD1	TRBJ1-2	CASSYRGSFYGYTF	TGTGCCAGCAGCTACAGGGGGAGTTTCTATGGCTACACCTTC
TRBV30	-	-	TRBJ2-1	CAWSVLGSEQFF	TGTGCCTGGAGTGTACTGGGGAGTGAGCAGTTCTTC
TRBV11-1	-	TRBD2	TRBJ2-1	CASTAGRGDEQFF	TGTGCCAGCACAGCCGGGAGGGGGGATGAGCAGTTCTTC
TRBV27	-	-	TRBJ2-3	CASSFRSADTQYF	TGTGCCAGCAGTTTCAGGTCGGCAGATACGCAGTATTTT
TRBV19	-	-	TRBJ2-5	CASSISGETQYF	TGTGCCAGTAGTATTTCCGGGGAGACCCAGTACTTC
TRBV10-1	-	-	TRBJ2-7	CASSHYEQYF	TGCGCCAGCAGTCACTACGAGCAGTACTTC
TRBV4-2	-	TRBD1	TRBJ2-7	CASSQLQGANDEQYF	TGTGCCAGCAGCCAACTACAGGGGGCCAATGACGAGCAGTACTTC
TRBV7-6	once	-	TRBJ1-2	CASSPRVGTANYGYTF	TGTGCCAGCAGCCCCAGGGTGGGAACTGCTAACTATGGCTACACCTTC
TRBV7-9	-	-	TRBJ2-7	CASSTTYEQYF	TGTGCCAGCAGCACTACCTACGAGCAGTACTTC
TRBV7-9	-	TRBD1	TRBJ2-1	CASGRQGVQSNEQFF	TGTGCCAGCGGCAGACAGGGCGTCCAGTCCAATGAGCAGTTCTTC
TRBV5-1	-	TRBD1	TRBJ2-5	CASTPRQGRQETQYF	TGCGCCAGCACCCCAAGACAGGGGAGACAAGAGACCCAGTACTTC
TRBV10-1	-	-	TRBJ1-1	CASSEGQNTEAFF	TGCGCCAGCAGTGAGGGACAGAACACTGAAGCTTTCTTT
TRBV6-5	-	-	TRBJ1-1	CASSQGRTEAFF	TGTGCCAGCAGTCAGGGTCGCACTGAAGCTTTCTTT
TRBV10-1	-	TRBD2	TRBJ2-1	CASSDGTSGLLGNEQFF	TGCGCCAGCAGTGATGGGACTAGCGGTCTATTAGGAAATGAGCAGTTCTTC
TRBV5-4	-	-	TRBJ1-1	CASSLGTVSEAFF	TGTGCCAGCAGCTTGGGTACAGTTTCTGAAGCTTTCTTT
TRBV7-9	-	-	TRBJ1-4	CASSLLRTTGGEKLFF	TGTGCCAGCAGCTTACTTCGGACAACGGGCGGAGAAAAACTGTTTTTT
TRBV5-1	-	-	TRBJ1-2	CASSFPEGAGSYTF	TGCGCCAGCAGCTTTCCTGAAGGGGCAGGGAGCTACACCTTC
TRBV5-8	-	TRBD2	TRBJ2-1	CASRLPLAETYNEQFF	TGTGCCAGCAGGTTGCCGCTAGCGGAGACCTACAATGAGCAGTTCTTC
TRBV19	-	-	TRBJ2-1	CASSQRPPTINEQFF	TGTGCCAGTAGTCAGCGGCCCCCGACAATCAATGAGCAGTTCTTC
TRBV27	-	-	TRBJ1-1	CASSYAAYAGSEAFF	TGTGCCAGCAGTTACGCGGCGTACGCGGGATCTGAAGCTTTCTTT
TRBV18	-	TRBD1	TRBJ1-5	CASSPGQGAQPQHF	TGTGCCAGCTCGCCGGGACAGGGGGCTCAGCCCCAGCATTTT
TRBV6-1	-	TRBD1	TRBJ1-2	CASSEGDRARANYGYTF	TGTGCCAGCAGTGAAGGAGACAGGGCCAGGGCTAACTATGGCTACACCTTC
TRBV4-1	-	TRBD2	TRBJ2-3	CASSQAKAGGPGDTQYF	TGCGCCAGCAGCCAAGCAAAAGCGGGAGGGCCAGGCGATACGCAGTATTTT
TRBV4-2	-	TRBD2	TRBJ2-1	CASSGTSAPYNEQFF	TGTGCCAGCAGCGGGACTAGCGCCCCTTACAATGAGCAGTTCTTC
TRBV4-3	few	TRBD2	TRBJ2-7	CASSQDYDSGNYYEQYF	TGCGCCAGCAGCCAAGATTATGATAGCGGGAACTACTACGAGCAGTACTTC
TRBV9	-	-	TRBJ1-4	CASSVGGAATNEKLFF	TGTGCCAGCAGCGTAGGCGGCGCTGCAACTAATGAAAAACTGTTTTTT
TRBV7-2	-	-	TRBJ2-7	CASSLVAGPRTSYEQYF	TGTGCCAGCAGCTTAGTGGCGGGGCCCCGAACTTCCTACGAGCAGTACTTC
TRBV20-1	-	TRBD1	TRBJ1-1	CSAPGGGEAFF	TGCAGTGCTCCAGGGGGAGGTGAAGCTTTCTTT
TRBV18	-	TRBD2	TRBJ2-1	CASSPPGLAGGLEQFF	TGTGCCAGCTCACCACCCGGGCTAGCGGGAGGGCTTGAGCAGTTCTTC
TRBV5-8	-	TRBD1	TRBJ2-1	CASSQGQGSYNEQFF	TGTGCCAGCAGCCAGGGACAGGGGTCCTACAATGAGCAGTTCTTC
TRBV11-2	-	-	TRBJ2-3	CASSLGSGNTDTQYF	TGTGCCAGCAGCTTGGGTAGCGGAAACACAGATACGCAGTATTTT
TRBV21-1	-	-	TRBJ1-4	CASSLRDRDLTNEKLFF	TGTGCCAGCAGCCTCCGGGACAGGGACCTAACTAATGAAAAACTGTTTTTT
TRBV6-1	-	TRBD1	TRBJ2-7	CASSELDRGPLQFRYEQYF	TGTGCCAGCAGTGAACTCGACAGGGGACCCCTCCAGTTCCGATACGAGCAGTACTTC
TRBV30	-	-	TRBJ1-5	CAWTGGLLQPQHF	TGTGCCTGGACGGGGGGCCTCCTTCAGCCCCAGCATTTT
TRBV2	-	TRBD1	TRBJ2-2	CACSGTGDRSGELFF	TGTGCCTGCTCCGGGACAGGGGATCGGTCCGGGGAGCTGTTTTTT
TRBV11-2	-	-	TRBJ2-6	CASSSPRGIGSGANVLTF	TGTGCCAGCAGCTCGCCCAGGGGAATAGGGTCTGGGGCCAACGTCCTGACTTTC
TRBV20-1	-	-	TRBJ2-7	CSRDSEYEQYF	TGCAGTCGGGACTCTGAGTACGAGCAGTACTTC